This is a list of T cell receptor beta chains from one sample in a study of regulatory and conventional T cells in RAG deficiency. Using immunoSEQ multiplex PCR, the repertoire was profiled, and TCRdb retains in-frame clones only, with some absent. The sample yields around 30,000 clones, approximately 89% seen once. This sample was shared with a second study, whose subject was regulatory T cells.

Sequenced: CD8+ T cells sorted from blood. The origin of the receptors is a human donor in good health. Each CDR3 is given with its conserved first and last residue. Each record gives: D gene, clone size, J gene, V gene, CDR3 DNA, CDR3 protein. D genes are given only for firm matches. Clone size appears in some rows only: once, few, many, or a class for an expanded clone.

D gene: .
clone size: .
J gene: TRBJ2-3
V gene: TRBV10-1
CDR3 DNA: TGCGCCAGCAGTCATCGACAGATCCTAGTTAGCACAGATACGCAGTATTTT
CDR3 protein: CASSHRQILVSTDTQYF

D gene: TRBD1
clone size: .
J gene: TRBJ1-2
V gene: TRBV6-1
CDR3 DNA: TGTGCCAGCAGTGAGTACAGGGGGGAAGATGGCTACACCTTC
CDR3 protein: CASSEYRGEDGYTF

D gene: TRBD2
clone size: .
J gene: TRBJ2-1
V gene: TRBV11-2
CDR3 DNA: TGTGCCAGCAGCTTAGTACTAGCGGGAGGGTGGAATGAGCAGTTCTTC
CDR3 protein: CASSLVLAGGWNEQFF

D gene: TRBD2
clone size: .
J gene: TRBJ2-3
V gene: TRBV27
CDR3 DNA: TGTGCCAGCAGTTTCCTACACCCCACTCTAGCGGGATCTTCTACGCAGTATTTT
CDR3 protein: CASSFLHPTLAGSSTQYF

D gene: .
clone size: .
J gene: TRBJ2-7
V gene: TRBV29-1
CDR3 DNA: TGCAGCGTTCGACAGGACAGCTACGAGCAGTACTTC
CDR3 protein: CSVRQDSYEQYF

D gene: TRBD1
clone size: .
J gene: TRBJ1-1
V gene: TRBV5-4
CDR3 DNA: TGTGCCAGCAGCTCCAACCGACAGGGGCGGACGAACACTGAAGCTTTCTTT
CDR3 protein: CASSSNRQGRTNTEAFF

D gene: .
clone size: .
J gene: TRBJ2-3
V gene: TRBV6-1
CDR3 DNA: TGTGCCAGCAGTCCCGGACTGGTGCAAGATACGCAGTATTTT
CDR3 protein: CASSPGLVQDTQYF

D gene: TRBD1
clone size: .
J gene: TRBJ2-2
V gene: TRBV11-3
CDR3 DNA: TGTGCCAGCAGCTTAGGCCCCGACAGGGGGCGAAACGGGGAGCTGTTTTTT
CDR3 protein: CASSLGPDRGRNGELFF

D gene: .
clone size: .
J gene: TRBJ2-1
V gene: TRBV6-6
CDR3 DNA: TGTGCCAGCAGCCCCCCGGGGGACAATGAGCAGTTCTTC
CDR3 protein: CASSPPGDNEQFF

D gene: TRBD1
clone size: .
J gene: TRBJ1-6
V gene: TRBV25-1
CDR3 DNA: TGTGCCAGCAGTGTGTGGGACAGCAATTCACCCCTCCACTTT
CDR3 protein: CASSVWDSNSPLHF

D gene: TRBD2
clone size: once
J gene: TRBJ2-7
V gene: TRBV6-5
CDR3 DNA: TGTGCCAGCAGTTACACAGCGGGAGTCTACGAGCAGTACTTC
CDR3 protein: CASSYTAGVYEQYF

D gene: TRBD1
clone size: .
J gene: TRBJ2-7
V gene: TRBV5-6
CDR3 DNA: TGTGCCAGCAGCTCGACCGGGACAGGGCGCTACGAGCAGTACTTC
CDR3 protein: CASSSTGTGRYEQYF

D gene: TRBD2
clone size: .
J gene: TRBJ2-1
V gene: TRBV4-2
CDR3 DNA: TGTGCCAGCAGCCAAGTGACTAGCGGTGTTAGTGAGCAGTTCTTC
CDR3 protein: CASSQVTSGVSEQFF

D gene: TRBD2
clone size: .
J gene: TRBJ2-3
V gene: TRBV7-3
CDR3 DNA: TGTGCCAGCAGCTTGGCTAGCGGGGGGGCAGATACGCAGTATTTT
CDR3 protein: CASSLASGGADTQYF

D gene: .
clone size: .
J gene: TRBJ1-1
V gene: TRBV7-9
CDR3 DNA: TGTGCCAGCAGCGGTGGCGGGGGGCGAACTGAAGCTTTCTTT
CDR3 protein: CASSGGGGRTEAFF

D gene: .
clone size: .
J gene: TRBJ1-5
V gene: TRBV5-6
CDR3 DNA: TGTGCCAGCAGCCCGCGGGGGGTGGGCAATCAGCCCCAGCATTTT
CDR3 protein: CASSPRGVGNQPQHF

D gene: .
clone size: once
J gene: TRBJ1-2
V gene: TRBV29-1
CDR3 DNA: TGCAGCGTTGCCCCCCCAGTAGTCCTAGGCCACGGCTACACCTTC
CDR3 protein: CSVAPPVVLGHGYTF

D gene: TRBD1
clone size: .
J gene: TRBJ1-1
V gene: TRBV5-6
CDR3 DNA: TGTGCCAGCAGCTCGTTGTCTGCAGGGGGAGACACTGAAGCTTTCTTT
CDR3 protein: CASSSLSAGGDTEAFF

D gene: .
clone size: .
J gene: TRBJ1-1
V gene: TRBV30
CDR3 DNA: TGTGCCTGGACTACGGGGGACGCTGAAGCTTTCTTT
CDR3 protein: CAWTTGDAEAFF

D gene: .
clone size: .
J gene: TRBJ2-7
V gene: TRBV7-9
CDR3 DNA: TGTGCCAGCAGCACCCCGGGACAAGGAACCTACGAGCAGTACTTC
CDR3 protein: CASSTPGQGTYEQYF

D gene: .
clone size: .
J gene: TRBJ2-4
V gene: TRBV20-1
CDR3 DNA: TGCAGTGCTCAAACAGAAAACATTCAGTACTTC
CDR3 protein: CSAQTENIQYF

D gene: .
clone size: .
J gene: TRBJ1-2
V gene: TRBV28
CDR3 DNA: TGTGCCAGCAGTGCCCTTGGGGAGGGTGGCTACACCTTC
CDR3 protein: CASSALGEGGYTF

D gene: TRBD2
clone size: .
J gene: TRBJ2-7
V gene: TRBV6-5
CDR3 DNA: TGTGCCAGCAGTTACGGGCTAGCGGGAGACATGTACGAGCAGTACTTC
CDR3 protein: CASSYGLAGDMYEQYF

D gene: .
clone size: once
J gene: TRBJ1-1
V gene: TRBV7-3
CDR3 DNA: TGTGCCAGCAGCTTTAGCCTGAACACTGAAGCTTTCTTT
CDR3 protein: CASSFSLNTEAFF

D gene: .
clone size: .
J gene: TRBJ2-7
V gene: TRBV5-5
CDR3 DNA: TGTGCCAGCAGCTTTGGGGCGGGCTACGAGCAGTACTTC
CDR3 protein: CASSFGAGYEQYF

D gene: TRBD2
clone size: .
J gene: TRBJ2-1
V gene: TRBV4-1
CDR3 DNA: TGCGCCAGCAGCCAGACGACTAGCGGGACCTACAATGAGCAGTTCTTC
CDR3 protein: CASSQTTSGTYNEQFF

D gene: .
clone size: once
J gene: TRBJ1-1
V gene: TRBV6-5
CDR3 DNA: TGCGCCAGCAGTTACAACGGGAACACTGAAGCTTTCTTT
CDR3 protein: CASSYNGNTEAFF

D gene: .
clone size: .
J gene: TRBJ2-5
V gene: TRBV10-3
CDR3 DNA: TGTGCCATCAGCGGGTCAAATCAAGAGACCCAGTACTTC
CDR3 protein: CAISGSNQETQYF

D gene: .
clone size: .
J gene: TRBJ1-4
V gene: TRBV2
CDR3 DNA: TGTGCCAGCAGTGAAGCTGCAGGTAGTAATGAAAAACTGTTTTTT
CDR3 protein: CASSEAAGSNEKLFF

D gene: .
clone size: .
J gene: TRBJ1-1
V gene: TRBV18
CDR3 DNA: TGTGCCAGCTCACCACCCGGGAGGGCCTCCATCATGAACACTGAAGCTTTCTTT
CDR3 protein: CASSPPGRASIMNTEAFF

D gene: TRBD2
clone size: .
J gene: TRBJ2-1
V gene: TRBV7-9
CDR3 DNA: TGTGCCAGCAGCTTAAGACCGGGGGGGCCTCCCGATGAGCAGTTCTTC
CDR3 protein: CASSLRPGGPPDEQFF

D gene: .
clone size: .
J gene: TRBJ1-2
V gene: TRBV6-5
CDR3 DNA: TGTGCCAGCAGTGAGAATTCGGTTGGCTACACCTTC
CDR3 protein: CASSENSVGYTF

D gene: .
clone size: .
J gene: TRBJ1-1
V gene: TRBV7-9
CDR3 DNA: TGTGCCACCCCCCGAGGGGGTGGAACTGAAGCTTTCTTT
CDR3 protein: CATPRGGGTEAFF

D gene: TRBD2
clone size: .
J gene: TRBJ2-7
V gene: TRBV4-2
CDR3 DNA: TGTGCCAGCAGCCAAGAGACTAGCGGGATGGGCGACGAGCAGTACTTC
CDR3 protein: CASSQETSGMGDEQYF

D gene: .
clone size: medium-sized
J gene: TRBJ1-3
V gene: TRBV4-1
CDR3 DNA: TGCGCCAGCAGCCAGGGAGAAAACTCTGGAAACACCATATATTTT
CDR3 protein: CASSQGENSGNTIYF

D gene: .
clone size: .
J gene: TRBJ1-1
V gene: TRBV5-4
CDR3 DNA: TGTGCCAGCGGCTTGGGGGACGTAGGCACTGAAGCTTTCTTT
CDR3 protein: CASGLGDVGTEAFF

D gene: .
clone size: once
J gene: TRBJ1-2
V gene: TRBV2
CDR3 DNA: TGTGCCAGCAGTGAGACACAGGTCTATGGCTACACCTTC
CDR3 protein: CASSETQVYGYTF

D gene: TRBD2
clone size: .
J gene: TRBJ2-7
V gene: TRBV30
CDR3 DNA: TGTGCCTGGAAGCTAGCGGGGGGCCCTAGCTCCTACGAGCAGTACTTC
CDR3 protein: CAWKLAGGPSSYEQYF

D gene: TRBD1
clone size: .
J gene: TRBJ1-6
V gene: TRBV6-5
CDR3 DNA: TGTGCCAGCAGGACAGGGAATAATTCACCCCTCCACTTT
CDR3 protein: CASRTGNNSPLHF

D gene: .
clone size: .
J gene: TRBJ1-4
V gene: TRBV10-2
CDR3 DNA: TGCGCCAGCAGTTATCAGAGGGGGACTAATGAAAAACTGTTTTTT
CDR3 protein: CASSYQRGTNEKLFF

D gene: TRBD2
clone size: .
J gene: TRBJ2-1
V gene: TRBV4-1
CDR3 DNA: TGCGCCAGCAGCCAACCCGCGGGAGGCTCCTACAATGAGCAGTTCTTC
CDR3 protein: CASSQPAGGSYNEQFF

D gene: .
clone size: .
J gene: TRBJ1-6
V gene: TRBV6-5
CDR3 DNA: TGTGCCAGCAGTTACAGGGGTGGACCCCTCCACTTT
CDR3 protein: CASSYRGGPLHF

D gene: TRBD1
clone size: .
J gene: TRBJ2-1
V gene: TRBV23-1
CDR3 DNA: TGCGCCAGCAGTCATTACCCGACAGGGGTCCCGGAGAATGAGCAGTTCTTC
CDR3 protein: CASSHYPTGVPENEQFF

D gene: .
clone size: .
J gene: TRBJ2-2
V gene: TRBV11-2
CDR3 DNA: TGTGCCAGCAGCCTTTACCTGAACACCGGGGAGCTGTTTTTT
CDR3 protein: CASSLYLNTGELFF

D gene: .
clone size: .
J gene: TRBJ2-1
V gene: TRBV4-1
CDR3 DNA: TGCGCCAGCAGCCAAACCGACCTAGGAAATGAGCAGTTCTTC
CDR3 protein: CASSQTDLGNEQFF